The rows below give T cell receptor beta chains drawn from one sample of a study of blood T cells in healthy people across ages. TCRdb passed the 5' RACE reads through MiXCR, listing each CDR3 protein once. The data show about 1.4 million distinct CDR3 sequences, approximately 60% seen once. The sequenced material came from blood. These receptors all stem from a man younger than 35 in good health. Each CDR3 is given with its conserved first and last residue. D genes are given only for firm matches. Clone size is given for some rows only: seen once, a few or many times, or a class if the clone is expanded.

D	V	size	J	DNA	CDR3
NA	TRBV5-1	many	TRBJ2-4	TGCGCCAGCAGCTCGAAAAACATTCAGTACTTC	CASSSKNIQYF
TRBD1	TRBV6-5	NA	TRBJ1-2	TGTGCCAGCAGTTCCACAACAGGGGATGGCTACACCTTC	CASSSTTGDGYTF
TRBD2	TRBV10-3	NA	TRBJ2-2	TGTGCCATCAGTGAGATACTTTCAGCGGGGGGCCGAACCGGGGAGCTGTTTTTT	CAISEILSAGGRTGELFF
TRBD1	TRBV4-2	NA	TRBJ1-2	TGTGCCAGCGCCCCGGGACAGGGGCGTGTCGGATATGGCTACACCTTC	CASAPGQGRVGYGYTF
TRBD2	TRBV12-3/TRBV12-4	few	TRBJ2-2	TGTGCCAGCAGTTTTCGTCTAGCGGATAGGAACACCGGGGAGCTGTTTTTT	CASSFRLADRNTGELFF
NA	TRBV24-1	NA	TRBJ2-2	TGTGCCACCACACCCAGACTAGTCCCCGGGGAGCTGTTTTTT	CATTPRLVPGELFF
NA	TRBV4-2	once	TRBJ2-7	TGTGCCAGCAGCCAAGGAGTTCGGACAGTCTCCTACGAGCAGTACTTC	CASSQGVRTVSYEQYF
NA	TRBV27	NA	TRBJ1-6	TGTGCCAGCAGTTTAGTGAGTAATACACCCCTCCACTTT	CASSLVSNTPLHF
NA	TRBV9	NA	TRBJ2-1	TGTGCCAGCAGCGTCCGGGACAATGAGCGGTTCTTC	CASSVRDNERFF
NA	TRBV12-3/TRBV12-4	NA	TRBJ2-6	TGTGCCAGCAGTGCCTGGGTCTCTGGGGCCAACGTCCTGACTTTC	CASSAWVSGANVLTF
NA	TRBV29-1	NA	TRBJ2-1	TGCAGCGTTGAAGATGTGAGCGGCCTAGCAGGGGAGCAGTTCTTC	CSVEDVSGLAGEQFF